The 18 T cell receptor beta chains given below trace back to one sample, sequenced in a study of shared clonotypes between healthy human individuals. TCRdb's table, derived via immunoSEQ multiplex PCR, lists solely in-frame clones and lacks some. The sample has more than 900,000 clones, about 84% seen once; the top ten hold more than 0.55%. Sequences were obtained from memory CD4+ T cells from PBMCs. Subset described: CD45RA-negative fraction. The receptors stem from a man between 18 and 29 years old in good health. Some clones in this sample may be carry-over from other donors' samples.

The chain couples TRBV18 to TRBJ2-4, with TRBD1 identical over 7 bases. In germline, CDR1 is KGHSH, CDR2 LQKENI. V gave up 2 bases and J gave up 3 bases; unmatched junction bases: 10. This CDR3 comprises 17 residues. As DNA, the CDR3 is TGTGCCAGCTCACCAATTACAGGGGCCAACGGCAAAAACATTCAGTACTTC. This gives the protein CASSPITGANGKNIQYF.

The V gene is TRBV7-2, the J gene TRBJ1-2; TRBD1 is a possible D gene (5 bases). V lost 5 bases and J lost 0, with 13 bases in between. Per the germline V gene, CDR1 is SGHTA and CDR2 is FQGNSA. This CDR3 comprises 15 residues. The CDR3 reads CASSQDRSSNYGYTF. Written as DNA, the CDR3 is TGTGCCAGCAGCCAAGACAGATCCTCTAACTATGGCTACACCTTC.

The genes are TRBV18 and TRBJ2-5; 11 positions match TRBD1. CDR3 length: 14 amino acids. V trimming: 4 bases; J trimming: 6 bases; junction bases outside the gene matches: 4. CDR1 is KGHSH, CDR2 LQKENI, per germline. The CDR3 DNA is TGTGCCAGCTCACAAGGACAGGGGGCTCAGACCCAGTACTTC. Translating gives CASSQGQGAQTQYF.

Concerning this clone: The same CDR3 arises from other DNA sequences in this sample as well. This chain uses TRBV4-1 with TRBJ2-5; D possibly uses TRBD1 or TRBD2 (5 bases each). This CDR3 is built from 15 residues. The germline gives CDR1 MGHRA, CDR2 YSYEKL. The V end lost 1 base, the J end lost 1 base, and 10 bases lay between the germline ends. DNA for the CDR3: TGCGCCAGCAGCCAAGGGGGACGGTCCCAAGAGACCCAGTACTTC. It translates to CASSQGGRSQETQYF.

The chain joins TRBV28 to TRBJ1-1; TRBD1 is a possible D gene (6 bases). Germline CDR1 MDHEN, CDR2 SYDVKM. The germline V and J ends were trimmed by 8 bases and 2 bases, with 24 bases remaining between them. The CDR3 extends over 17 amino acids. CDR3 protein: CASYPSGAGPANTEAFF. The DNA for the CDR3 is TGTGCCAGCTACCCATCGGGGGCCGGTCCCGCCAACACTGAAGCTTTCTTT.

The genes are TRBV5-1 and TRBJ2-7; 8 bases align to TRBD1. This CDR3 has 13 amino acids. V shed 5 bases, J shed 5 bases, and the junction held 6 bases outside the gene matches. Per germline, CDR1 SGHRS and CDR2 YFSETQ. This CDR3 reads CASSLQGAHEQYF. CDR3 DNA sequence: TGCGCCAGCAGTCTGCAGGGGGCCCACGAGCAGTACTTC.

This chain links TRBV25-1 with TRBJ2-1, with unresolved D. This CDR3 comprises 15 residues. CDR1 is MGHDK and CDR2 is SYGVNS in the germline V gene. V lost 3 bases to trimming and J lost 9 bases, with 18 bases between them. The chain's CDR3 is CASSDQGILGLEQFF. In nucleotides, the CDR3 is TGTGCCAGCAGTGACCAAGGTATCCTAGGTCTTGAGCAGTTCTTC. The complete variable domain, with remaining parts taken from reference TRBV25-1 and TRBJ2-1, reads EADIYQTPRYLVIGTGKKITLECSQTMGHDKMYWYQQDPGMELHLIHYSYGVNSTEKGDLSSESTVSRIRTEHFPLTLESARPSHTSQYLCASSDQGILGLEQFFGPGTRLTVL.

The V and J genes are TRBV19 and TRBJ2-7; 9 bases match TRBD1. Germline loops: CDR1 LNHDA, CDR2 SQIVND (reference sequence). The CDR3 totals 14 residues. Unmatched junction bases numbered 3, after V lost 3 bases and J lost 3 bases. The CDR3 DNA reads TGTGCCAGTAGTATTACGGGACAGGGCTACGAGCAGTACTTC. It codes for CASSITGQGYEQYF.

This chain uses TRBV7-9 with TRBJ1-5; 7 positions agree with TRBD1. With V trimmed by 5 bases and J by 7 bases, 14 bases remained unmatched. Germline V CDR1 and CDR2: SEHNR, FQNEAQ (reference sequence). This CDR3 has 16 amino acids. CDR3 in amino acids: CASSPMTGSTFQPQHF. The CDR3 DNA sequence: TGTGCCAGCAGCCCGATGACAGGGAGTACCTTCCAGCCCCAGCATTTT.

V and J are TRBV5-1 and TRBJ2-3, with 9 nucleotides matching TRBD2. Germline V CDR1 and CDR2: SGHRS, YFSETQ. The CDR3 sequence is 19 residues long. J was trimmed by 1 base and V by 1 base; bases with no gene match: 13. CDR3 in amino acids: CASSLQGLGSGGRTDTQYF. The DNA for the CDR3 is TGCGCCAGCAGCTTGCAAGGGTTGGGTAGCGGGGGTCGCACAGATACGCAGTATTTT.

This chain joins TRBV19 and TRBJ2-4, with D possibly being TRBD1 or TRBD2 (5 bases each). Germline CDR1 reads LNHDA; CDR2 reads SQIVND (reference sequence). The V end was cut by 5 bases, the J end by 0 bases, with 8 bases between. The CDR3 extends over 14 amino acids. CDR3 region: CASSPGTAKNIQYF. CDR3 nucleotides: TGTGCCAGTAGTCCAGGGACAGCCAAAAACATTCAGTACTTC.

This chain uses TRBV11-2 with TRBJ1-2; no definite D call. This CDR3 comprises 12 residues. Trimming left V 3 bases short and J 6 bases short, with 8 bases between. CDR1 and CDR2 (germline): SGHAT, FQNNGV. The CDR3 sequence: CASSFGLNGYTF. DNA for the CDR3: TGTGCCAGCAGCTTTGGGTTAAATGGCTACACCTTC.

CDR3 amino acids: CASSTGLATYEQYF. The CDR3, as DNA: TGCGCCAGCAGCACGGGACTAGCCACCTACGAGCAGTACTTC. The rearrangement joins TRBV5-1 to TRBJ2-7; 9 positions agree with TRBD2. V gave up 4 bases and J gave up 2 bases; unmatched junction bases: 4. CDR3 length: 14 amino acids. In germline, CDR1 is SGHRS, CDR2 YFSETQ.

The chain links TRBV5-1 to TRBJ1-4, with no clear D. V shed 5 bases and J shed 4 bases, with 12 bases lying between them. This CDR3 has 14 amino acids. Per germline, CDR1 SGHRS and CDR2 YFSETQ. As DNA, the CDR3 is TGCGCCAGCAGTCCCCGCGGTTATAATGAAAAACTGTTTTTT. Translated, it gives CASSPRGYNEKLFF.

This clone appeared a single time. The CDR3 DNA is TGTGCCATCCTGAAGACGAGACAGGGGGACTATGGCTACACCTTC. Protein: CAILKTRQGDYGYTF. The chain combines TRBV10-3 with TRBJ1-2; the match to TRBD1 covers 9 bases. The CDR3 is 15 amino acids. The germline CDR1 and CDR2 sequences are ENHRY and SYGVKD. V was clipped by 8 bases and J by 3 bases; unmatched bases: 10.

The chain carries TRBV9 and TRBJ2-3; 8 bases map to TRBD2. Trimming cost V 3 bases and J 4 bases; bases outside gene matches: 4. The germline V gene has CDR1 SGDLS and CDR2 YYNGEE. The CDR3 spans 14 residues. This CDR3 is CASSAGLGADTQYF. In DNA, the CDR3 is TGTGCCAGCAGCGCGGGACTAGGGGCAGATACGCAGTATTTT.

This clone was detected once. This rearrangement joins TRBV5-6 to TRBJ2-1; the D gene is possibly TRBD2 (5 bases). Trimming took 3 bases from V and 4 from J, leaving 17 bases between them. This CDR3 has 16 amino acids. Germline V gene sequence: CDR1 SGHDT, CDR2 YYEEEE. DNA for the CDR3: TGTGCCAGCAGCTCCTCTCGGACTGCAAGATACAATGAGCAGTTCTTC. It specifies CASSSSRTARYNEQFF.

The chain uses TRBV11-3 and TRBJ2-7; tentatively, D is TRBD2 (6 bases). The length of the CDR3 is 11 residues. The germline CDR1 and CDR2 sequences are SGHNT and YENEEA. Trimming left V 8 bases short and J 6 bases short, with 11 bases between. The CDR3: CASGGSGEQYF. The CDR3 DNA is TGTGCCAGCGGGGGGTCGGGCGAGCAGTACTTC.